This T cell receptor (beta chain) was documented in a study of T cell responses to AZD1222 COVID-19 vaccine. The germline gives CDR1 SGDLS, CDR2 YYNGEE. J was trimmed by 2 bases and V by 3 bases; bases with no gene match: 4. The CDR3 has 14 residues. Clones were read by immunoSEQ multiplex PCR, and TCRdb kept only the in-frame ones, dropping some. The repertoire consists of about 69,000 clones, with 70% to 90% occurring once and the leading ten covering roughly 25%. Concerning this clone itself: The antigen is unknown.

Pooled samples include second doses given at about 4 or 12 weeks. Notes on the study in general: Reportedly, nearly half the spike-specific TCRs target unmutated variant regions. Donors were largely white British and mainly female; clonal diversity was possibly underestimated. Dominant CD4 TCR responses targeted spike regions 160-218 and 743-854.

This sequence originates from an adult who received the AZD1222 COVID-19 vaccine. This material consisted of peripheral blood, taken 28 days after the second AZD1222 dose. J is TRBJ1-2 and V is TRBV9, with 7 nucleotides matching TRBD1. CDR3 residues: CASSATDRNYGYTF. The CDR3 DNA is TGTGCCAGCAGCGCGACGGACAGGAACTATGGCTACACCTTC.